The entry that follows covers one T cell receptor beta chain sequence. As yet, its antigen is unknown. The data originate from a study of T-cell memory formation after mild COVID-19. Whole-study findings and limits: Some clones that responded were present in memory (sampled pre-infection), which suggests cross-reactive memory joined.

The CDR3 consists of 14 residues. Germline V gene lookup returns CDR1 LGHNA and CDR2 YSLEER. V lost 4 bases, J lost 3 bases, and 11 bases lay in between. TCR alpha and TCR beta cDNA libraries carrying sample barcodes and UMIs came from 5'RACE with constant-segment primers. TCRdb recomputed calls from the 5' RACE reads with MiXCR, one row per CDR3 protein. The table has under 300,000 distinct CDR3 sequences, 8% to 10% seen once; the top ten hold roughly 22%. The chain employs TRBV4-3 and TRBJ2-3, with D possibly being TRBD2 (6 bases). The specimen was PBMCs or a T cell subset sorted from them (not recorded which). The TCR comes from a man younger than 30 who had mild COVID-19 (a few samples of this study predate the infection). Cell type and time point are not known. Here the CDR3 DNA reads TGCGCCAGCAGCCGACTCGGGACTACAGATACGCAGTATTTT. Its protein product is CASSRLGTTDTQYF.